These T cell receptor beta chains were read from a single sample in a study of T cell responses to AZD1222 COVID-19 vaccine. Using immunoSEQ multiplex PCR, the repertoire was profiled, and TCRdb retains in-frame clones only, with some absent. The sample records roughly 180,000 clones, more than 85% being singletons. Sequencing was performed on peripheral blood, taken 28 days after the second AZD1222 dose. The receptors shown here come from an adult who received the AZD1222 COVID-19 vaccine. Both conserved end residues are part of each CDR3. The D gene is left open where the match is weak. Rows give clone size only sometimes, using once, few, many, or a class for an expanded clone.

V gene,D gene,J gene,CDR3 length,clone size,CDR3 protein,CDR3 DNA
TRBV2,-,TRBJ1-6,15,-,CASMGEFSYNSPLHF,TGTGCCAGCATGGGAGAGTTCTCCTATAATTCACCCCTCCACTTT
TRBV5-1,TRBD2,TRBJ2-7,15,-,CASRWTSGASYEQYF,TGCGCCAGCAGGTGGACTAGCGGGGCCTCCTACGAGCAGTACTTC
TRBV11-3,TRBD1,TRBJ2-1,15,-,CASSPRQGRYNEQFF,TGTGCCAGCAGCCCGCGACAGGGGAGGTACAATGAGCAGTTCTTC
TRBV11-3,-,TRBJ1-3,13,-,CASSLTLRNTIYF,TGTGCCAGCAGCTTGACCCTGAGAAACACCATATATTTT
TRBV7-2,-,TRBJ1-5,14,-,CASSQGRPLGAQHF,TGTGCCAGCAGCCAGGGACGCCCGTTAGGAGCCCAGCATTTT
TRBV28,-,TRBJ2-7,14,-,CASSSLDIRGEQYF,TGTGCCAGCAGCTCCCTGGACATCCGAGGCGAGCAGTACTTC
TRBV7-9,-,TRBJ2-1,14,few,CASSLDRASSEQFF,TGTGCCAGCAGCTTAGATCGCGCTTCATCTGAGCAGTTCTTC
TRBV2,-,TRBJ2-3,14,-,CASSVVRWEDTQYF,TGTGCCAGCAGTGTAGTGCGGTGGGAAGATACGCAGTATTTT
TRBV6-2/TRBV6-3,TRBD1,TRBJ1-6,17,-,CASSHGPGQPINSPLHF,TGTGCCAGCAGTCACGGACCGGGACAGCCGATTAATTCACCCCTCCACTTT
TRBV27,-,TRBJ2-5,13,-,CASSAAWAETQYF,TGTGCCAGCAGTGCGGCCTGGGCGGAGACCCAGTACTTC
TRBV6-5,-,TRBJ1-5,14,-,CASSLDTAGRPQHF,TGTGCCAGCAGTCTCGACACCGCGGGGCGGCCCCAGCATTTT
TRBV18,-,TRBJ2-7,14,-,CASSPREQSYEQYF,TGTGCCAGCTCACCACGGGAACAGTCCTACGAGCAGTACTTC
TRBV5-6,-,TRBJ1-1,15,-,CASRPPGLMNTEAFF,TGTGCCAGCAGGCCACCGGGACTGATGAACACTGAAGCTTTCTTT
TRBV19,-,TRBJ1-1,15,-,CASSTRPGRNTEAFF,TGTGCCAGTAGTACTCGTCCGGGACGGAACACTGAAGCTTTCTTT
TRBV7-9,TRBD2,TRBJ2-5,18,-,CASSLTPSGSRRVVTQYF,TGTGCCAGCAGCTTAACTCCCAGCGGGAGTAGACGGGTGGTGACCCAGTACTTC
TRBV4-3,-,TRBJ2-7,14,-,CASSRGRVSYEQYF,TGCGCCAGCAGCCGGGGCAGGGTCTCCTACGAGCAGTACTTC
TRBV9,TRBD2,TRBJ2-5,18,-,CASSVGYAGEGKRETQYF,TGTGCCAGCAGCGTAGGGTACGCGGGAGAAGGAAAAAGAGAGACCCAGTACTTC
TRBV7-2,TRBD2,TRBJ2-1,16,once,CASSLAVTSGRNEQFF,TGTGCCAGCAGCTTAGCTGTGACTAGCGGGAGGAATGAGCAGTTCTTC
TRBV5-1,-,TRBJ2-7,16,-,CASSLAQQGRSDEQYF,TGCGCCAGCAGCTTGGCACAACAGGGAAGGAGCGACGAGCAGTACTTC
TRBV27,TRBD1,TRBJ2-7,16,-,CASSPRGQGYPYEQYF,TGTGCCAGCAGTCCACGGGGACAGGGCTACCCCTACGAGCAGTACTTC
TRBV3-1/TRBV3-2,-,TRBJ2-3,14,-,CASSQTRPTDTQYF,TGTGCCAGCAGCCAGACAAGACCCACAGATACGCAGTATTTT
TRBV6-6,TRBD1,TRBJ2-2,13,-,CATGTGGFGELFF,TGTGCCACTGGGACAGGGGGCTTCGGGGAGCTGTTTTTT
TRBV10-1,-,TRBJ2-3,13,-,CASSVSGADTQYF,TGCGCCAGCAGTGTGTCAGGGGCAGATACGCAGTATTTT
TRBV3-1/TRBV3-2,-,TRBJ2-5,13,-,CASSRPGLETQYF,TGTGCCAGCAGTAGGCCAGGGCTAGAGACCCAGTACTTC
TRBV18,TRBD2,TRBJ2-7,15,-,CASSPRREPSYEQYF,TGTGCCAGCTCACCCAGGCGGGAGCCTTCCTACGAGCAGTACTTC
TRBV9,-,TRBJ1-4,15,-,CASSATLRANEKLFF,TGTGCCAGCAGCGCCACGTTGAGGGCTAATGAAAAACTGTTTTTT
TRBV7-9,TRBD1,TRBJ2-5,15,-,CASSLTLAGGETQYF,TGTGCCAGCAGCTTAACCCTGGCAGGGGGAGAGACCCAGTACTTC
TRBV11-3,-,TRBJ1-3,15,-,CASSLRASSGNTIYF,TGTGCCAGCAGCTTACGGGCCTCCTCTGGAAACACCATATATTTT
TRBV4-2,TRBD2,TRBJ2-4,17,-,CASSPSTSGPAKNIQYF,TGTGCCAGCAGCCCTTCTACTAGCGGCCCAGCCAAAAACATTCAGTACTTC
TRBV6-5,-,TRBJ2-1,14,-,CASRLTAQTGEQFF,TGTGCCAGCAGGCTAACCGCTCAGACTGGAGAGCAGTTCTTC
TRBV20-1,-,TRBJ2-1,11,-,CSADEGVEQFF,TGCAGTGCAGACGAGGGAGTTGAGCAGTTCTTC
TRBV9,-,TRBJ1-6,16,-,CASSSSENPRVSPLHF,TGTGCCAGCAGCTCCAGCGAGAACCCAAGGGTTTCACCCCTCCACTTT
TRBV4-1,-,TRBJ1-1,13,-,CASSQRERTEAFF,TGCGCCAGCAGCCAAAGGGAGAGGACTGAAGCTTTCTTT
TRBV14,TRBD1,TRBJ2-7,17,-,CASSQDIAGQGTNEQYF,TGTGCCAGCAGCCAAGATATAGCAGGACAGGGGACAAACGAGCAGTACTTC
TRBV5-1,-,TRBJ2-2,17,-,CASSLDLAVGFTGELFF,TGCGCCAGCAGCTTGGACCTCGCCGTGGGATTCACCGGGGAGCTGTTTTTT
TRBV30,-,TRBJ2-3,12,-,CAWSPRSDTQYF,TGTGCCTGGAGTCCCCGATCAGATACGCAGTATTTT
TRBV7-9,-,TRBJ2-2,14,-,CASSLDRVDGELFF,TGTGCCAGCAGCTTAGACAGGGTTGACGGGGAGCTGTTTTTT
TRBV30,-,TRBJ1-1,12,-,CAWSGLNTEAFF,TGTGCCTGGAGTGGCCTGAACACTGAAGCTTTCTTT
TRBV2,-,TRBJ2-7,13,-,CASRLSQSYEQYF,TGTGCCAGCAGGCTAAGCCAGTCCTACGAGCAGTACTTC
TRBV19,-,TRBJ2-7,13,-,CASSYGEPYEQYF,TGTGCCAGTAGTTACGGAGAACCCTACGAGCAGTACTTC
TRBV6-1,TRBD1,TRBJ1-5,16,-,CASSEGTGGFNQPQHF,TGTGCCAGCAGTGAAGGGACAGGCGGGTTCAATCAGCCCCAGCATTTT
TRBV25-1,TRBD1,TRBJ1-1,15,-,CASSPRTGLNTEAFF,TGTGCCAGCAGTCCCCGGACAGGATTGAACACTGAAGCTTTCTTT
TRBV29-1,TRBD1,TRBJ2-5,13,-,CSVGQGVGETQYF,TGCAGCGTAGGACAGGGAGTTGGAGAGACCCAGTACTTC
TRBV7-5,-,TRBJ1-4,13,-,CARWDRPLEKLFF,TGTGCCAGATGGGACAGACCGCTAGAAAAACTGTTTTTT
TRBV27,-,TRBJ1-1,16,-,CASSLQSLGPNTEAFF,TGTGCCAGCAGTTTACAATCCCTGGGACCGAACACTGAAGCTTTCTTT
TRBV24-1,-,TRBJ2-1,17,once,CATSDLDGGMSYNEQFF,TGTGCCACCAGTGATTTGGATGGCGGGATGTCCTACAATGAGCAGTTCTTC